This TCR beta chain comes out of a study of blood T cells in healthy people across ages. The authors ran a second PCR of 7 to 11 cycles using a sample-barcoded 5' primer and a J-beta primer mix. TCRdb reprocessed the 5' RACE reads with MiXCR, giving one entry per CDR3 protein. In the table there are around 1.5 million distinct CDR3 sequences, 30% to 35% of which are singletons. This clonotype was detected only a few times. The CDR3 consists of 14 residues. V shed 0 bases and J shed 2 bases, with 8 bases lying between them. Germline V lookup: CDR1 MGHRA, CDR2 YSYEKL. Each sample had at least 6.5 million PBMCs isolated.

The TCR originated in a woman aged 25 to 39 in good health. The sample taken for sequencing was blood. The chain joins TRBV4-1 to TRBJ2-7; a weak D match, TRBD2 (5 bases). CDR3 sequence (DNA): TGCGCCAGCAGCCAAGAAGAGGGAACCTACGAGCAGTACTTC. It encodes CASSQEEGTYEQYF.